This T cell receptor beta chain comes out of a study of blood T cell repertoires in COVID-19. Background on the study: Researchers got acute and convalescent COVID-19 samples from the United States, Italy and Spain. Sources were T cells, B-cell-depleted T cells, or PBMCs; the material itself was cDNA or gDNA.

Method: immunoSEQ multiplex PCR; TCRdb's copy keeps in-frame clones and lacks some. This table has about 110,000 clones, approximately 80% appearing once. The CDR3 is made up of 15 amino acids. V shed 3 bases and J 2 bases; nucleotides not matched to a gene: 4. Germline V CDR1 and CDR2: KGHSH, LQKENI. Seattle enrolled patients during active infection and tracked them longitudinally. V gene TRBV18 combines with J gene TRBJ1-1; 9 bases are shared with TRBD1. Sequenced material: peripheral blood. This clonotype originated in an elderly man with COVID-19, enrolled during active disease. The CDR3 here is CASSPADRGNTEAFF. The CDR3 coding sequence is TGTGCCAGCTCACCGGCGGACAGGGGCAACACTGAAGCTTTCTTT.